This is a list of T cell receptor beta chains from one sample in a study of OX40 agonist ivuxolimab in advanced cancers. Sequenced by immunoSEQ multiplex PCR; TCRdb stores in-frame clones only, minus some. The sample lists fewer than 65,000 clones, 65% to 90% occurring once. The sequencing here drew on CD4+ or CD8+ T cells sorted from blood, taken in a trial of the OX40 agonist ivuxolimab. The receptors originated from an adult with an advanced solid tumor such as melanoma, head and neck, liver or kidney cancer. Both conserved end residues are part of each CDR3. D genes are given only for firm matches. Clone size is given for some rows only: seen once, a few or many times, or a class if the clone is expanded.

V gene,clone size,J gene,D gene,CDR3 protein,CDR3 DNA
TRBV6-6,.,TRBJ1-3,.,CASSDSLSGNTIYF,TGTGCCAGCAGCGACAGTCTCTCTGGAAACACCATATATTTT
TRBV19,.,TRBJ2-7,.,CASMGSGGARASGIPYEQYF,TGTGCCAGTATGGGATCAGGGGGCGCGAGGGCTAGCGGCATCCCCTACGAGCAGTACTTC
TRBV5-3,once,TRBJ1-6,.,CARNASLPLHF,TGTGCCAGAAACGCAAGTTTACCCCTCCACTTT
TRBV6-6,.,TRBJ2-5,.,CASSYSFQETQYF,TGTGCCAGCAGTTACTCGTTCCAAGAGACCCAGTACTTC
TRBV27,.,TRBJ2-3,.,CASSLGRYWDSGTDTQYF,TGTGCCAGCAGTTTAGGGCGTTATTGGGACTCCGGAACAGATACGCAGTATTTT
TRBV7-2,.,TRBJ1-1,TRBD1,CASSSGQGLNTEAFF,TGTGCCAGCAGCTCCGGACAGGGTTTGAACACTGAAGCTTTCTTT
TRBV5-1,.,TRBJ2-5,.,CASGAGTVVRETQYF,TGCGCCAGCGGAGCCGGGACTGTGGTTAGAGAGACCCAGTACTTC
TRBV4-2,.,TRBJ1-5,TRBD1,CASSQEVDRAQPQHF,TGTGCCAGCAGCCAGGAGGTCGACAGGGCTCAGCCCCAGCATTTT
TRBV29-1,few,TRBJ1-2,.,CSVEVGSDGYTF,TGCAGCGTTGAAGTAGGGAGCGATGGCTACACCTTC
TRBV5-1,.,TRBJ2-5,.,CASSLAGETQYF,TGCGCCAGCAGCTTGGCCGGGGAGACCCAGTACTTC
TRBV19,.,TRBJ1-2,TRBD1,CASSITRRTGDISNYGYTF,TGTGCCAGTAGTATTACCCGGCGGACAGGTGATATATCCAACTATGGCTACACCTTC
TRBV5-1,few,TRBJ1-1,TRBD1,CASSFLGGGAGTEAFF,TGCGCCAGCAGCTTTCTTGGAGGGGGCGCCGGCACTGAAGCTTTCTTT
TRBV11-2,once,TRBJ2-7,.,CASSLESDTTYEQYF,TGTGCCAGCAGCTTAGAATCGGACACCACCTACGAGCAGTACTTC
TRBV4-2,.,TRBJ2-3,TRBD2,CASSQGLAGATDTQYF,TGTGCCAGCAGCCAAGGACTAGCGGGAGCCACAGATACGCAGTATTTT